A selection of T cell receptor beta chains follows, all from one sample in a study of blood T cells in healthy people across ages. TCRdb recomputed calls from the 5' RACE reads with MiXCR, one row per CDR3 protein. The top ten hold roughly 2% of the sample, which has 1.5 million to 2 million distinct CDR3 sequences, 49% seen once. Material for sequencing was blood. The receptors here all came from a woman between 35 and 50 years old in good health. Each CDR3 is given with its conserved first and last residue. A D gene is named only where the DNA matches it firmly. Clone size, where shown, is once, few, many, or a class for clones that have expanded.

D gene	V gene	clone size	J gene	CDR3 DNA	CDR3 protein
-	TRBV5-1	few	TRBJ2-1	TGCGCCAGCAGCTTGGCAGGACAATCCCACAATGAGCAGTTCTTC	CASSLAGQSHNEQFF
-	TRBV30	once	TRBJ2-7	TGTGCCTGGAAGATCCAGAATTACGAGCAGTACTTC	CAWKIQNYEQYF
-	TRBV28	-	TRBJ2-1	TGTGCCAGCAGTTTCGGTGGTCGTAGTTGTGAGCAGTTCTTC	CASSFGGRSCEQFF
-	TRBV20-1	-	TRBJ1-5	TGCAGTGCTAGGGGAGGGGCGTTATCCAATCAGCCCCAGCATTTT	CSARGGALSNQPQHF
-	TRBV29-1	many	TRBJ2-7	TGCAGCGTTGAAGCCGGGACCGGTCAGTACTTC	CSVEAGTGQYF
TRBD2	TRBV20-1	-	TRBJ2-5	TGCAGTGCTAGGTTGGAGCGGGGGGCGGGAGAGACCCAGTACTTC	CSARLERGAGETQYF
-	TRBV27	few	TRBJ2-7	TGTGCCAGCAGTCACGTCAGGGGCGGCTACGAGCAGTACTTC	CASSHVRGGYEQYF
TRBD2	TRBV4-2	-	TRBJ2-7	TGTGCCAGCAGCCAGAGCGGGGGGCTTTCCAATGAGCAGTACTTC	CASSQSGGLSNEQYF
-	TRBV4-2	-	TRBJ2-7	TGTGCCAGCAGCCAAGATGAGGGAAAGACCTACGAGCAGTACTTC	CASSQDEGKTYEQYF
TRBD1	TRBV12-3/TRBV12-4	few	TRBJ2-5	TGTGCCAGCAGTTTGACAGGGGCGAAAGAGACCCAGTACTTC	CASSLTGAKETQYF
-	TRBV7-3	-	TRBJ2-6	TGTGCCAGCAGCTTAACGTTAGATTCCGGGGGCGCCTCTGGGGCCAACGTCCTGACTTTC	CASSLTLDSGGASGANVLTF
TRBD1	TRBV5-1	-	TRBJ1-5	TGCGCCAGCAGCTTGGAGGGGGACAGGGATCAGCCCCAGCATTTT	CASSLEGDRDQPQHF
TRBD1	TRBV12-3/TRBV12-4	-	TRBJ2-7	TGTGCCAGCAGTTTTGAGGGGGCGAAGATCGGCGAGCAGTACTTC	CASSFEGAKIGEQYF
TRBD2	TRBV4-2	-	TRBJ2-7	TGTGCCAGCAGCCTTCCAGGGGCGGGGGGCTCCTACGAGCAGTACTTC	CASSLPGAGGSYEQYF
TRBD1	TRBV7-2	once	TRBJ1-6	TGTGCCAGCAGCTTAGAGGTCGGGACAGGGAATTCACCCCTCCACTTT	CASSLEVGTGNSPLHF
-	TRBV11-2	once	TRBJ2-4	TGTGCCAGCAGCTTATTCGGGCCGGATCTAGCCAAAAACATTCAGTACTTC	CASSLFGPDLAKNIQYF
-	TRBV20-1	-	TRBJ2-5	TGCAGTGCTGGGGGGCCGGGAGAGACCCAGTACTTC	CSAGGPGETQYF
TRBD1	TRBV29-1	few	TRBJ1-2	TGCAGCGACAGGGGAGCCGCTGGCTACACCTTC	CSDRGAAGYTF
-	TRBV2	-	TRBJ1-4	TGTGCCAGCAGTGAAGCGCTTCGGGCATATGAGAAACTGTTTTTT	CASSEALRAYEKLFF
-	TRBV20-1	-	TRBJ2-1	TGCAGTGCTTTGGACTACCCTGGGGAGACCCAGTTCTTC	CSALDYPGETQFF
-	TRBV4-3	once	TRBJ2-5	TGCGCCAGCAGCCAAGGGTTCAGGTCCCAACAAGAGACCCAGTACTTC	CASSQGFRSQQETQYF
-	TRBV3-1	-	TRBJ2-7	TGTGCCAGCAGCCAGGTGACACCAGCTTGGGTTATTTGTTCCTACGAGCAGTACTTC	CASSQVTPAWVICSYEQYF
TRBD2	TRBV10-3	-	TRBJ2-5	TGTGCCATCAGTGAAGAGAGCGGGAGGGCCTGGGAGACCCAGTACTTC	CAISEESGRAWETQYF
-	TRBV18	-	TRBJ2-3	TGTGCCAGCCCAAATCCCACTAATACGCAGTATTTT	CASPNPTNTQYF
-	TRBV5-1	-	TRBJ2-5	TGCGCCAGCAGCTTGTCTAATCTTGTAGCAGAGACCCAGTACTTC	CASSLSNLVAETQYF
TRBD2	TRBV15	-	TRBJ2-5	TGTGCCACCAGCGAATTAAGGACTAGCGGCAACCAAGAGACCCAGTACTTC	CATSELRTSGNQETQYF
-	TRBV14	-	TRBJ2-5	TGTGCCAGCAGCCCTACCGGGACACCGCAAGAGACCCAGTACTTC	CASSPTGTPQETQYF
-	TRBV4-2	-	TRBJ2-5	TGTGCCAGCAGCCAAGATGGGCCGAGAGGGACGAAAGAGACCCAGTACTTC	CASSQDGPRGTKETQYF
TRBD1	TRBV29-1	-	TRBJ2-5	TGCAGCGGCATTAGGGGGCAGGAGACCCAGTACTTC	CSGIRGQETQYF
TRBD1	TRBV6-5	few	TRBJ2-3	TGTGCCAGCAGTTACTCGACAGGGCGAGCAGATACGCAGTATTTT	CASSYSTGRADTQYF
TRBD1	TRBV7-2	-	TRBJ2-7	TGTGCCAGCAGCTCGGGACAGACCAGGGGGCCCCAGTACTTC	CASSSGQTRGPQYF
TRBD2	TRBV6-2/TRBV6-3	-	TRBJ2-1	TGTGCCAGCAGCCCCGCCAAGGGACTAGCGGGGGGGATTGAGCAGTTCTTC	CASSPAKGLAGGIEQFF
TRBD1	TRBV24-1	-	TRBJ2-5	TGTGCCACCAGTGATTCTGGGACAGGTAAAGAGACCCAGTACTTC	CATSDSGTGKETQYF